This T cell receptor (beta chain) comes out of a study of beta chain features in type 1 diabetes. Whole-study context: Investigators examined 107,917,701 sorted cells across all samples.

The CDR3 is 15 amino acids. V was shortened by 1 base and J by 5 bases, with 14 bases between the two germline ends. CDR1 is SGHVS, CDR2 FNYEAQ, per germline. Overall study results and limits: The analysis here could not establish whether HLA type shapes TCRB rearrangement. In every one of the four CD4+ subsets, TCRB CDR3s were moderately but significantly shorter in Type 1 diabetes patients. Patients' naive, central memory and Treg TCRB repertoires seemed closer to one another than those of healthy donors.

The sequenced template was cDNA made from the entire isolated RNA. Data came from immunoSEQ multiplex PCR; TCRdb stores just in-frame clones and leaves some out. The sample carries some 700,000 clones, over 10% recorded once. A word on this clone: Its antigen remains unidentified.

The chain has TRBV7-6 and TRBJ2-5, with TRBD1 as a possible D gene (5 bases). The source material was naive CD4+ T cells from blood. This sequence originates from a man younger than 35 with type 1 diabetes. The CDR3 nucleotides read TGTGCCAGCAGCTTAGTGTTTTCAGGGCGGGAGACCCAGTACTTC. This codes for CASSLVFSGRETQYF.